Listed below are T cell receptor beta chains from one sample, sequenced in a study of control samples from healthy donors and cancer patients. Assay used: immunoSEQ multiplex PCR; TCRdb lists only in-frame clones, some missing. Here the sample spans roughly 80,000 clones, about 90% being singletons. The sequenced sample consisted of PBMCs. These receptors originate from a woman in her sixties with head and neck cancer. The CDR3 runs from the conserved cysteine through the conserved F or W. The D gene is left open where the match is weak. Expanded clones are given a class, and other clones once, few, many or no size at all.

clone_size j_call d_call cdr3_length v_call cdr3_nt cdr3_aa
. TRBJ2-1 TRBD2 15 TRBV5-1 TGCGCCAGCAGCTTACTAGCGGGAGCGGTCAATGAGCAGTTCTTC CASSLLAGAVNEQFF
. TRBJ2-4 TRBD1 14 TRBV5-4 TGTGCCAGCAGCCCCTCCAGGGGGAGTAACATTCAGTACTTC CASSPSRGSNIQYF
once TRBJ1-1 . 17 TRBV21-1 TGTGCCAGCAGCAAATGGTCGAAGGGGGCTGGGAACACTGAAGCTTTCTTT CASSKWSKGAGNTEAFF
. TRBJ2-1 TRBD2 15 TRBV29-1 TGCAGCGGGGGCGGGGTAGCGGGAGATTTCGATGAGCAGTTCTTC CSGGGVAGDFDEQFF
. TRBJ2-1 TRBD2 16 TRBV7-2 TGTGCCAGCAGCCTCGTTTATAGCGGGGTTTACAATGAGCAGTTCTTC CASSLVYSGVYNEQFF
. TRBJ2-1 TRBD2 17 TRBV11-2 TGTGCCAGCAGCCCCTGGGTAGCGGGGCTGTTTCGGAATGAGCAGTTCTTC CASSPWVAGLFRNEQFF
once TRBJ2-7 . 13 TRBV18 TGTGCCAGCTCACCCGACGGGGATTACGAGCAGTACTTC CASSPDGDYEQYF
few TRBJ2-2 . 16 TRBV7-7 TGTGCTAGCAGCTTATCCGTCGGACTAAGCACCGGGGAGCTGTTTTTT CASSLSVGLSTGELFF
. TRBJ1-2 . 14 TRBV29-1 TGCAGCGTTGACCGGGGCCCAGCTAACTATGGCTACACCTTC CSVDRGPANYGYTF
. TRBJ2-2 . 15 TRBV3-1/TRBV3-2 TGTGCCAGCAGCCAATTTTGGGGGGACACCGGGGAGCTGTTTTTT CASSQFWGDTGELFF
. TRBJ2-2 TRBD1 16 TRBV5-4 TGTGCCAGCAGCTTTTACAGGGGGCTAAACACCGGGGAGCTGTTTTTT CASSFYRGLNTGELFF
. TRBJ1-5 TRBD1 15 TRBV5-6 TGTGCCAGCAGCTTAACCGGGACAGTCAATCAGCCCCAGCATTTT CASSLTGTVNQPQHF
. TRBJ1-2 . 15 TRBV15 TGTGCCACCAGCAGAGACTGGGGGCTGGACTATGGCTACACCTTC CATSRDWGLDYGYTF